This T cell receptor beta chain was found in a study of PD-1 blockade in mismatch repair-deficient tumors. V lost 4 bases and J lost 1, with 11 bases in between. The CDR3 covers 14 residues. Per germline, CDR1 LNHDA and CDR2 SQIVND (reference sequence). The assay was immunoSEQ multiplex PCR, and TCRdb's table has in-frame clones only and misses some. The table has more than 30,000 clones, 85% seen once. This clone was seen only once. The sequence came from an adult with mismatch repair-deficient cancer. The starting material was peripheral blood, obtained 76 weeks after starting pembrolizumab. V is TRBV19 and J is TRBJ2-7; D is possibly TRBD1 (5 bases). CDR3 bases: TGTGCCAGTAGTACTTCCAGGGTGTCCTACGAGCAGTACTTC. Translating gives CASSTSRVSYEQYF.